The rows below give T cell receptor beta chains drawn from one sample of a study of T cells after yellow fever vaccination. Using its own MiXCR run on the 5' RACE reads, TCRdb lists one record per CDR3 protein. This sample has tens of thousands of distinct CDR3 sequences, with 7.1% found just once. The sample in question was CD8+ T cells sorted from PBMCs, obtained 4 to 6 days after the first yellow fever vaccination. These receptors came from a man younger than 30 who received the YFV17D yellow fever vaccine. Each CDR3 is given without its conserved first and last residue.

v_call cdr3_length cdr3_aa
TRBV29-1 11 SVEDLAGVGQY
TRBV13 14 ASSLGGAGGRETQY
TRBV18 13 ASSPSRDAAYEQY
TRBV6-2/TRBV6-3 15 ASSYIPAGVLYNEQF
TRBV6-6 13 ASSYSTAGGYEQY
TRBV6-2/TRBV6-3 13 ASSSTGTVADTQY
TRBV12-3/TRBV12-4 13 ASSLGLGLSHEQF
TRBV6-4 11 ASSDYPANEQF
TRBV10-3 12 AISADSNNYGYT
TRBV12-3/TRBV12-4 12 ASSLDVTPNEQF
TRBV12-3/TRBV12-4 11 ASKGTGVRPQH
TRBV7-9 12 ASSLGDRVNEQY
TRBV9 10 ASSVPRVEQY
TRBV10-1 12 ASSGTTSGETQY
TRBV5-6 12 ASSGDRQGNEQF
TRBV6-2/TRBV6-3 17 ASVRRPGQGTPKNTEAF
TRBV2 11 ASSVGPDTEAF
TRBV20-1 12 SARDPGMDTEAF
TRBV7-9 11 ASSRGGTDTQY
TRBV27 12 ASRLEGLVNEQF
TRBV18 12 ASSPWDRGYGYT
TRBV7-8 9 ASGGANEQF
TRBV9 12 ASSVDRSGNTIY
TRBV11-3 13 ASSLGYSYNSPLH
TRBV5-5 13 ASSLDRGSSYEQY
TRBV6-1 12 ASRRPGGWETQY